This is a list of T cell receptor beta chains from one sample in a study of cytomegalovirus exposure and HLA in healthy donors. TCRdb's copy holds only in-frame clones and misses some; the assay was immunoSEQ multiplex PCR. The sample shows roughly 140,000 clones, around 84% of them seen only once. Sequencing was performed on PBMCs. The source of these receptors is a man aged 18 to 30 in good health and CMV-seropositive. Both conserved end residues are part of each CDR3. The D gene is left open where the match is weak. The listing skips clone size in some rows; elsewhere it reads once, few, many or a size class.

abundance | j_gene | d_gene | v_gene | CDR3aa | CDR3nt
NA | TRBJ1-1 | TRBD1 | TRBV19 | CASTPTGQGGTEAFF | TGTGCCAGTACCCCCACCGGACAGGGCGGCACTGAAGCTTTCTTT
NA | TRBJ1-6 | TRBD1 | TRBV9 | CASSAETGRNSPLHF | TGTGCCAGCAGCGCAGAGACAGGGAGGAATTCACCCCTCCACTTT
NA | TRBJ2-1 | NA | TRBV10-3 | CAIRTPSAYNEQFF | TGTGCCATCAGGACCCCTAGCGCCTACAATGAGCAGTTCTTC
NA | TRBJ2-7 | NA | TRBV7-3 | CANKLPPQVIAYEQYF | TGTGCCAACAAGCTACCCCCCCAGGTCATCGCCTACGAGCAGTACTTC
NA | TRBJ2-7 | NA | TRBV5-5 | CATQPRSEPYEQYF | TGTGCCACTCAACCCCGGAGCGAACCCTACGAGCAGTACTTC
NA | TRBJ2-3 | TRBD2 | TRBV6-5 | CASSYSGLANTDTQYF | TGTGCCAGCAGTTACTCTGGACTAGCCAACACAGATACGCAGTATTTT
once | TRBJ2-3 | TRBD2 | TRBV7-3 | CASSLIGLAGSPTAQYF | TGTGCCAGCAGCTTGATAGGACTAGCGGGATCCCCGACGGCGCAGTATTTT
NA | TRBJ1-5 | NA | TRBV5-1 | CASSFGTSMNQPQHF | TGCGCCAGCAGCTTCGGGACAAGTATGAATCAGCCCCAGCATTTT
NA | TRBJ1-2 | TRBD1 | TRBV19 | CASTPHRGLGGYTF | TGTGCCAGTACCCCCCACAGGGGGCTAGGCGGCTACACCTTC
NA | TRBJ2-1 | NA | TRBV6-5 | CASSYLTTTTVEQFF | TGTGCCAGCAGTTACTTGACCACCACCACAGTCGAGCAGTTCTTC
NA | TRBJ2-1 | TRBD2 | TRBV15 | CATSPRLAGAREQFF | TGTGCCACCAGCCCCCGACTAGCGGGAGCGCGTGAGCAGTTCTTC
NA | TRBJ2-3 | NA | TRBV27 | CASSLFWGPGTIDTQYF | TGTGCCAGCAGTTTATTTTGGGGCCCAGGCACCATAGATACGCAGTATTTT
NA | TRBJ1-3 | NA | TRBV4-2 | CASSQDREGISGNTIYF | TGTGCCAGCAGCCAAGATAGGGAGGGCATCTCTGGAAACACCATATATTTT
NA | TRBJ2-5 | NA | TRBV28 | CASSASNGLILETQYF | TGTGCCAGCAGTGCGTCGAATGGACTAATTTTGGAGACCCAGTACTTC
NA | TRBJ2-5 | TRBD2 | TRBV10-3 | CARFSRGGKETQYF | TGTGCCAGATTTTCTCGGGGGGGCAAAGAGACCCAGTACTTC
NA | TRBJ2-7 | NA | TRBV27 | CASSPGRDYEQYF | TGTGCCAGCAGTCCCGGGCGGGATTACGAGCAGTACTTC
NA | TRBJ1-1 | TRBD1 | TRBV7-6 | CASSLVDRENTEAFF | TGTGCCAGCAGCTTAGTAGACAGGGAGAACACTGAAGCTTTCTTT
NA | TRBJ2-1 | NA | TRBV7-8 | CASSLLPSPNYNEQFF | TGTGCCAGCAGCTTACTCCCGTCCCCTAACTACAATGAGCAGTTCTTC
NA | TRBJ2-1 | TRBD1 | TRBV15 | CATSRHGTGKNEQFF | TGTGCCACCAGCAGGCACGGGACAGGGAAAAATGAGCAGTTCTTC
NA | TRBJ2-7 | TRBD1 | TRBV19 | CASSTVGTGGYEQYF | TGTGCCAGTAGTACAGTAGGGACAGGGGGCTACGAGCAGTACTTC
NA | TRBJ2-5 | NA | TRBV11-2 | CASSLDSRWDSETQYF | TGTGCCAGCAGCTTGGACTCCAGATGGGACTCAGAGACCCAGTACTTC
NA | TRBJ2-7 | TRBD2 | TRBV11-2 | CASSASGLAAYEQYF | TGTGCCAGCAGCGCCTCGGGACTAGCGGCCTACGAGCAGTACTTC
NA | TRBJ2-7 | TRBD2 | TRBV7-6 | CASSRVSGRPPYEQYF | TGTGCCAGCAGCCGAGTTAGCGGGAGGCCTCCCTACGAGCAGTACTTC
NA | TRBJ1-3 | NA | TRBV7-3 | CASSLGPQGSGNTIYF | TGTGCCAGCAGCTTAGGCCCGCAGGGCTCTGGAAACACCATATATTTT
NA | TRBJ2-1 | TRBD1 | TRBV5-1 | CASSLPDRGKGDEQFF | TGCGCCAGCAGTTTACCGGACAGGGGGAAGGGGGATGAGCAGTTCTTC
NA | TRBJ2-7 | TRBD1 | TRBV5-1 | CASSLGTGRFGEQYF | TGCGCCAGCAGCTTGGGGACAGGGAGGTTCGGCGAGCAGTACTTC
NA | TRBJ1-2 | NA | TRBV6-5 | CASSYSTAGRNYGYTF | TGTGCCAGCAGTTACTCGACAGCCGGCAGGAACTATGGCTACACCTTC
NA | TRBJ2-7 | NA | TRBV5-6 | CASAGDPYEQYF | TGTGCCAGCGCAGGGGACCCCTACGAGCAGTACTTC
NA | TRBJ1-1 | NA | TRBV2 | CASSDGVNTEAFF | TGTGCCAGCAGTGACGGAGTGAACACTGAAGCTTTCTTT
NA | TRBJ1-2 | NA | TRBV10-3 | CAISEAGEGYGYTF | TGTGCCATCAGTGAAGCAGGGGAGGGCTATGGCTACACCTTC
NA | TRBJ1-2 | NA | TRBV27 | CASSTQGRGYTF | TGTGCCAGCAGTACCCAGGGGAGAGGCTACACCTTC
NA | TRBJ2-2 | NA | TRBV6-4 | CASRRHANTGELFF | TGTGCCAGCAGGAGACATGCGAACACCGGGGAGCTGTTTTTT
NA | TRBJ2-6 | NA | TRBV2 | CASSPQGTGANVLTF | TGTGCCAGCAGCCCCCAGGGTACTGGGGCCAACGTCCTGACTTTC
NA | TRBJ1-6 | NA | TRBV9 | CASSVANRVISPLHF | TGTGCCAGCAGCGTAGCTAACAGGGTGATCTCACCCCTCCACTTT
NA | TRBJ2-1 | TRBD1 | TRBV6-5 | CASSSLGTGRYNEQFF | TGTGCCAGCAGTTCCCTCGGGACAGGGAGGTACAATGAGCAGTTCTTC
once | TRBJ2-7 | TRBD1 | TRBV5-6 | CASSLGQGSYEQYF | TGTGCCAGCAGCTTGGGACAGGGAAGCTACGAGCAGTACTTC
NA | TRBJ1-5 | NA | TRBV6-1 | CASSESQDRPQHF | TGTGCCAGCAGTGAATCGCAGGACAGGCCCCAGCATTTT
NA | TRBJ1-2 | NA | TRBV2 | CASSERGAGYTF | TGTGCCAGCAGTGAACGGGGGGCTGGCTACACCTTC
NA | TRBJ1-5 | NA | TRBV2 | CAIQGFNQPQHF | TGTGCCATCCAGGGGTTCAATCAGCCCCAGCATTTT
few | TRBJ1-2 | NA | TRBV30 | CAWSSGRGYTF | TGTGCCTGGAGTTCAGGGCGCGGCTACACCTTC
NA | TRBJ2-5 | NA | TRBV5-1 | CASSLGRGRETQYF | TGCGCCAGCAGCTTGGGGAGGGGGCGAGAGACCCAGTACTTC
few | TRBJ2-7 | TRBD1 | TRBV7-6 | CASSQPGQGNEQYF | TGTGCCAGCAGCCAACCGGGACAGGGGAACGAGCAGTACTTC
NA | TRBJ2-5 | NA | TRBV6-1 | CASSEGGLGETQYF | TGTGCCAGCAGTGAAGGGGGGCTTGGGGAGACCCAGTACTTC
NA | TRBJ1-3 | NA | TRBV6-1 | CASIRDGNTIYF | TGTGCCAGCATCAGGGATGGAAACACCATATATTTT
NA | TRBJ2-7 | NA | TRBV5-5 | CASSPDPTGSREQYF | TGTGCCAGCAGCCCGGATCCCACAGGGTCAAGGGAGCAGTACTTC
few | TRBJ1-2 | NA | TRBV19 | CASSGDQARRSYGYTF | TGTGCCAGTAGTGGTGACCAGGCCAGGAGGTCATATGGCTACACCTTC
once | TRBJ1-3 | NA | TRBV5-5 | CASSSNRAIGGNTIYF | TGTGCCAGCAGCTCGAACAGGGCTATAGGAGGAAACACCATATATTTT
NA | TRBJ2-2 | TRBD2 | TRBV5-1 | CASSLPTSGGARNTGELFF | TGCGCCAGCAGCCTACCGACTAGCGGGGGGGCTCGAAACACCGGGGAGCTGTTTTTT
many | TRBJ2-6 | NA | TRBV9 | CASSPSSGANVLTF | TGTGCCAGCAGCCCGAGCTCTGGGGCCAACGTCCTGACTTTC
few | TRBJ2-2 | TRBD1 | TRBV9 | CASSGTGGTGELFF | TGTGCCAGCAGCGGGACAGGCGGGACCGGGGAGCTGTTTTTT
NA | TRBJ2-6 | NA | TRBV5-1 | CASTSTGSGANVLTF | TGCGCCAGCACCTCCACGGGATCTGGGGCCAACGTCCTGACTTTC
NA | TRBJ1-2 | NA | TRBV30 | CAWSRPRVSLYGYTF | TGTGCCTGGAGCAGACCCAGGGTCTCCCTCTATGGCTACACCTTC
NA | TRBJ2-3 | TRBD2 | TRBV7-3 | CASSAFSGRAGDTQYF | TGTGCCAGCAGCGCCTTTAGCGGGAGGGCCGGAGATACGCAGTATTTT